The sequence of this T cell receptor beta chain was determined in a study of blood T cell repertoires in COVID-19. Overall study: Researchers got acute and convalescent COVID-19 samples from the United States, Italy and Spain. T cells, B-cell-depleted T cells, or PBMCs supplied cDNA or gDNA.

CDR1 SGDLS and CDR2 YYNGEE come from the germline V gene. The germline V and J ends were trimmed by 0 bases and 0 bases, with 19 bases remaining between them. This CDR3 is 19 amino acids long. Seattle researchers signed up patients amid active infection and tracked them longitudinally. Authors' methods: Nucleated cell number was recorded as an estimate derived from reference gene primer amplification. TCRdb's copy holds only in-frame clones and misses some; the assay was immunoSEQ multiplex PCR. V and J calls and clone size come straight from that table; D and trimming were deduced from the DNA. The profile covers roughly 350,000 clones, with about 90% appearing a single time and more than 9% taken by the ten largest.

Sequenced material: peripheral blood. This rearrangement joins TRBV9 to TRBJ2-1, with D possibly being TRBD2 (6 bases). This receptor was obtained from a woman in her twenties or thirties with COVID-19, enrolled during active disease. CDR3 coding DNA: TGTGCCAGCAGCGTAGCACCCCCAGCTAGCGCGAGCTCCTACAATGAGCAGTTCTTC. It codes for CASSVAPPASASSYNEQFF.